This T cell receptor (beta chain) was documented in a study of T cell responses to AZD1222 COVID-19 vaccine. Study outcomes and limitations: Donor demographics were predominantly white British with a female majority; clonal diversity may be underestimated. Spike-specific TCR breadth and depth went up after people got two AZD1222 doses. Among AZD1222 vaccinees, only 5 to 7 were seropositive at baseline.

The table came from immunoSEQ multiplex PCR; TCRdb's copy has only in-frame clones and leaves some out. Of some 200,000 clones in the sample, roughly 92% were seen once. V gave up 3 bases and J gave up 8 bases, with 10 bases separating them. Germline lookup yields CDR1 KGHSH and CDR2 LQKENI. CDR3 length: 13 amino acids. Notes on this clone: Its target is not known.

The specimen was peripheral blood, collected 28 days after the second dose of the MenACWY control vaccine. The TCR was taken from an adult who received the MenACWY meningococcal vaccine as a control. The chain has TRBV18 and TRBJ1-4; D is undetermined. The CDR3 protein is CASSPRRQEKLFF. The CDR3 coding sequence is TGTGCCAGCTCACCCCGGAGGCAGGAAAAACTGTTTTTT.